What follows are 19 T cell receptor beta chains derived from one specimen sequenced in a study of OX40 agonist ivuxolimab in advanced cancers. Assay used: immunoSEQ multiplex PCR; TCRdb lists only in-frame clones, some missing. There are around 98,000 clones in the sample; around nine tenths occur only once, and roughly 0.5% lies in the top ten. The input for sequencing was CD4+ or CD8+ T cells sorted from blood, taken in a trial of the OX40 agonist ivuxolimab. The receptor set was obtained from an adult with an advanced solid tumor such as melanoma, head and neck, liver or kidney cancer.

The rearrangement uses TRBV18 and TRBJ2-2; D unclear. The V and J ends lost 2 bases and 0 bases respectively, with 7 bases between them. The CDR3 spans 15 residues. From germline, CDR1 is KGHSH and CDR2 LQKENI. The CDR3 sequence is CASSPSNSNTGELFF. In nucleotides, the CDR3 is TGTGCCAGCTCACCATCGAATTCGAACACCGGGGAGCTGTTTTTT.

CDR3 sequence (DNA): TGTGCCAGCAGCCCGCGGACTAGTGGGGGTGGGGCCTACAATGAGCAGTTCTTC. Amino acid sequence: CASSPRTSGGGAYNEQFF. V and J are TRBV7-3 and TRBJ2-1; 7 bases are shared with TRBD2. Germline V lookup: CDR1 SGHTA, CDR2 FQGTGA. The junction had 15 bases not matched to a gene; V was cut back by 5 bases and J by 2 bases. The CDR3 contains 18 residues.

This chain links TRBV5-1 with TRBJ1-1; no reliable D call. Germline loops: CDR1 SGHRS, CDR2 YFSETQ. This CDR3 comprises 16 residues. Trimming left V 4 bases short and J 0 bases short, with 16 bases between. The CDR3 DNA reads TGCGCCAGCAGCGACTCCGTTGGAGCTATGAACACTGAAGCTTTCTTT. Amino acid sequence: CASSDSVGAMNTEAFF.

The rearrangement joins TRBV4-2 to TRBJ2-2; a possible D gene is TRBD1 (6 bases). Germline CDR1 LGHNA, CDR2 YNFKEQ. Trimming left V 0 bases short and J 5 bases short, with 10 bases between. The CDR3 length is 15 residues. The CDR3 sequence: CASSQDRTVTGELFF. The CDR3 coding sequence is TGTGCCAGCAGCCAAGATAGGACAGTTACCGGGGAGCTGTTTTTT.

This clone was seen more than once but under ten times. V usage is TRBV19 and J usage is TRBJ1-5; no clear D gene. Germline assignment: CDR1 LNHDA and CDR2 SQIVND (reference sequence). CDR3 size: 18 residues. V was shortened by 5 bases and J by 2 bases, with 22 bases between the two germline ends. CDR3 nucleotide sequence: TGTGCCAGTAGTGCCCGGTTGGACGCGGTAAAGGGCAATCAGCCCCAGCATTTT. Protein: CASSARLDAVKGNQPQHF.

The J gene is TRBJ2-2, the V gene TRBV10-3; TRBD2 is a possible D gene (6 bases). Trimming pared 2 bases from V and 9 bases from J, leaving 25 bases between. This CDR3 has 18 amino acids. Germline CDR1 and CDR2: ENHRY and SYGVKD. CDR3 bases: TGTGCCATCAGTGAGGCGAGGAGGGATCGGCAGGGTGGAAGGGAGCTGTTTTTT. The encoded protein is CAISEARRDRQGGRELFF.

The chain combines TRBV14 with TRBJ2-6, with TRBD2 as a possible D gene (6 bases). The CDR3 has 16 residues. Germline V lookup: CDR1 SGHDN, CDR2 FVKESK. The V and J ends lost 3 bases and 2 bases respectively, with 11 bases between them. The CDR3, as DNA: TGTGCCAGCAGCCAGTGGCGGGGCGCTGGGGCCAACGTCCTGACTTTC. Protein product: CASSQWRGAGANVLTF.

The gene calls are TRBV29-1 and TRBJ1-1; D is uncertain. This CDR3 contains 13 residues. Germline V gene lookup returns CDR1 SQVTM and CDR2 ANQGSEA. CDR3 coding DNA: TGCAGTAGTTCGGCGGGTTATGGGACTGAAGCTTTCTTT. Protein: CSSSAGYGTEAFF. The variable domain in full, with the rest retrieved from reference TRBV29-1 and TRBJ1-1, is SAVISQKPSRDICQRGTSLTIQCQVDSQVTMMFWYRQQPGQSLTLIATANQGSEATYESGFVIDKFPISRPNLTFSTLTVSNMSPEDSSIYLCSSSAGYGTEAFFGQGTRLTVV.

This clone came up once. The chain recombines TRBV2 with TRBJ1-5; D ambiguous. Germline-derived CDR1 and CDR2 are SNHLY and FYNNEI. The CDR3 consists of 14 residues. The germline V and J ends were trimmed by 4 bases and 3 bases, with 10 bases remaining between them. DNA of the CDR3: TGTGCCAGCAGTGGCGGCGGTTTCAATCAGCCCCAGCATTTT. Encoded protein: CASSGGGFNQPQHF.

V gene TRBV5-4 combines with J gene TRBJ2-7; 8 positions agree with TRBD1. Germline V gene lookup returns CDR1 SGHNT and CDR2 YYREEE (reference sequence). The CDR3 runs 15 residues. J was trimmed by 1 base and V by 1 base; bases with no gene match: 4. CDR3: CASSLLQGASYEQYF. For the CDR3, the DNA is TGTGCCAGCAGCTTGCTTCAGGGGGCGTCCTACGAGCAGTACTTC.

This clone was observed a handful of times. This chain connects TRBV4-2 to TRBJ1-5, with TRBD1 identical over 7 bases. CDR3 length equals 15 residues. Unmatched junction bases numbered 3, after V lost 4 bases and J lost 0 bases. Germline-derived CDR1 and CDR2 are LGHNA and YNFKEQ. The CDR3 nucleotides read TGTGCCAGCAGCCGACAGGGCAGTAGCAATCAGCCCCAGCATTTT. Its translation: CASSRQGSSNQPQHF.

The chain joins TRBV15 to TRBJ1-1; weak D call: TRBD1 (6 bases). Germline V gene data show CDR1 as LNHNV and CDR2 as YYDKDF (reference sequence). The germline V and J ends were trimmed by 9 bases and 8 bases, with 19 bases remaining between them. The CDR3 is 13 amino acids. The CDR3 nucleotides read TGTGCCACAACTACAGGGATCGATAGCGAAGCTTTCTTT. Its protein is CATTTGIDSEAFF.

In this sample, this clone turned up once. Without the conserved terminal phenylalanine or tryptophan, this CDR3 likely stems from a read error. Because the CDR3's place on the DNA is in doubt, the DNA is left out and the CDR3 is given as listed by TCRdb. The rearrangement links TRBV12-1 to TRBJ2-7; the DNA was not used to check the table's D call, TRBD2. TRBV12-1 is a known pseudogene. 10 amino acids form the CDR3, both terminal residues included. The CDR3: CASSFRGGAQ.

Concerning this clone: The final CDR3 position lacks the conserved phenylalanine or tryptophan, pointing to a likely read error. The chain joins TRBV7-2 to TRBJ1-6, with D possibly being TRBD1 (5 bases). The CDR3 runs to 15 residues. Germline V gives CDR1 SGHTA, CDR2 FQGNSA. Trimming shortened V by 1 base and J by 9 bases, and 13 bases separated the two germline ends. CDR3 coding DNA: TGTGCCAGCAGCTTAGTGTCGACAGCTAGTTCACCCCTCCACCTT. Translation: CASSLVSTASSPLHL.

The J gene is TRBJ2-1, the V gene TRBV28; 9 bases are a match to TRBD1. The CDR3 covers 14 residues. V lost 7 bases and J lost 4; bases outside the gene matches: 5. Germline assignment: CDR1 MDHEN and CDR2 SYDVKM. CDR3 protein: CASTPGQGYNEQFF. CDR3 bases: TGTGCCAGCACCCCGGGACAGGGATACAATGAGCAGTTCTTC.

This clone was found once. The chain recombines TRBV7-2 with TRBJ2-1; 12 bases are a match to TRBD2. V dropped 6 bases and J dropped 9; count of bases not matched to a gene: 21. This CDR3 has 19 residues. CDR1 SGHTA and CDR2 FQGNSA come from the germline V gene. CDR3 nucleotide sequence: TGTGCCAGCAGTCTAGGCCCGCTAGCGGGGGGGAAATTTTCGGGTGAGCAGTTCTTC. It specifies CASSLGPLAGGKFSGEQFF.

The gene calls are TRBV29-1 and TRBJ1-1; 7 positions agree with TRBD1. V dropped 7 bases and J dropped 2; count of bases not matched to a gene: 4. CDR1 SQVTM and CDR2 ANQGSEA come from the germline V gene. The CDR3 extends over 12 amino acids. The CDR3 region has the DNA TGCAGCGGCGGGACAGCTAACACTGAAGCTTTCTTT. Translated: CSGGTANTEAFF.

V gene TRBV5-5 combines with J gene TRBJ1-5, with D possibly being TRBD1 (5 bases). The ends were cut back, 4 bases at V and 1 base at J, with 6 bases in the middle. This CDR3 has 13 residues. CDR1 and CDR2 (germline): SGHKS, YYEKEE (reference sequence). The CDR3 DNA follows: TGTGCCAGCAGCGGGGGAAGCAATCAGCCCCAGCATTTT. Translated: CASSGGSNQPQHF.

The chain links TRBV5-4 to TRBJ1-1; maybe TRBD1 (5 bases). The length of the CDR3 is 16 residues. Per the germline V gene, CDR1 is SGHNT and CDR2 is YYREEE (reference sequence). V was clipped by 0 bases and J by 0 bases, with 12 bases between them. CDR3 nucleotide sequence: TGTGCCAGCAGCTTGGAGCCCGGACACATGAACACTGAAGCTTTCTTT. Protein product: CASSLEPGHMNTEAFF. The variable domain in full, with the rest retrieved from reference TRBV5-4 and TRBJ1-1, is ETGVTQSPTHLIKTRGQQVTLRCSSQSGHNTVSWYQQALGQGPQFIFQYYREEENGRGNFPPRFSGLQFPNYSSELNVNALELDDSALYLCASSLEPGHMNTEAFFGQGTRLTVV.